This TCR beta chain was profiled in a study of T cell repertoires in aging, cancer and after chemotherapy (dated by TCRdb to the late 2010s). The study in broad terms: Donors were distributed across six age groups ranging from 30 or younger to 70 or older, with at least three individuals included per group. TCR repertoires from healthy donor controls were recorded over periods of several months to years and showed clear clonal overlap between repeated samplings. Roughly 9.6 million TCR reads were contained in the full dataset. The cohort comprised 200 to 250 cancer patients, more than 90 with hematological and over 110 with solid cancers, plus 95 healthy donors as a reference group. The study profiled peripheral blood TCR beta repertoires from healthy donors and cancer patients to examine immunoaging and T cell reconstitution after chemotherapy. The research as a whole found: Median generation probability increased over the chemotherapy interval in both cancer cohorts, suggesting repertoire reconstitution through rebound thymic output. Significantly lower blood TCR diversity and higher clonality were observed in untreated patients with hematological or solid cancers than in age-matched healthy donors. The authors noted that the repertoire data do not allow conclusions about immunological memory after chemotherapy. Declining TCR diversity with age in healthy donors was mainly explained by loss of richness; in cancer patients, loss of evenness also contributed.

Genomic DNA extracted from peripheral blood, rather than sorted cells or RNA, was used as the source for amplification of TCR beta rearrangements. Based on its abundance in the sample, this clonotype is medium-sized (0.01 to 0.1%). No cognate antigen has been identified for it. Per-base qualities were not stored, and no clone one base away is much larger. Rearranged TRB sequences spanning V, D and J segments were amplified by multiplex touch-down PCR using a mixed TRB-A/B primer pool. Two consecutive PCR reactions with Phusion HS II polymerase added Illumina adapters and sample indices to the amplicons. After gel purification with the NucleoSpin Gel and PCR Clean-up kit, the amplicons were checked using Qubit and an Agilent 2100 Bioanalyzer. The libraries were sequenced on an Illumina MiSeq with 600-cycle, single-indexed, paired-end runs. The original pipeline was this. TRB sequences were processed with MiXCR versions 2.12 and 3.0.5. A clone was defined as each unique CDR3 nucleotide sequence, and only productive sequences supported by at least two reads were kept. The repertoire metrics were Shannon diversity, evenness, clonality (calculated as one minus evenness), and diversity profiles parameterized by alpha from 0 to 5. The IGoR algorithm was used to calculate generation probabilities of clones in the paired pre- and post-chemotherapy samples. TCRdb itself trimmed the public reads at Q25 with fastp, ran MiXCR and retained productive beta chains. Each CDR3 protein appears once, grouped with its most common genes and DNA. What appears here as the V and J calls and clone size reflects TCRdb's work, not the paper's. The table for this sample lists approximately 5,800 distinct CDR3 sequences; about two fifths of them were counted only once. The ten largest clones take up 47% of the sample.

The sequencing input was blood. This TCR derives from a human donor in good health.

The sequenced DNA is TGCAGCGTTCGTCTAGCGGTATCCCAAGAGACCCAGTACTTC. Its amino acids are CSVRLAVSQETQYF. The sequence links TRBV29-1 to TRBJ2-5; 7 central bases correspond to TRBD2. Reading the germline V gene gives CDR1 SQVTM and CDR2 ANQGSEA. Including the terminal cysteine and phenylalanine, the CDR3 comprises 14 residues. The only DNA kept is the CDR3, 42 bases in frame from the first base. Trimming takes 5 bases off V and 1 base off J; junction bases not matched to a gene: 7.